One sample yielded the 3 T cell receptor beta chains listed below, sequenced in a study of CD8 T cells in ankylosing spondylitis. Via MiXCR, TCRdb re-called the 5' RACE reads, giving one row per CDR3 protein. The table lists approximately 340,000 distinct CDR3 sequences, roughly 14% of them singletons. Sequenced input: blood, either unsorted or a sorted T cell fraction (not recorded which). The origin of the receptors is a male donor with ankylosing spondylitis or in good health (not recorded which).

The V and J genes are TRBV20-1 and TRBJ2-1; no clear D. Germline CDR1 reads DFQATT; CDR2 reads SNEGSKA (reference sequence). CDR3 length: 14 residues. V was pared by 5 bases and J by 6 bases, with 17 bases between. CDR3 nucleotide sequence: TGCAGTGCTTACAAACTCACTACATTCAATGAGCAGTTCTTC. The encoded protein is CSAYKLTTFNEQFF.

This clonotype has just a few counts. The V gene is TRBV5-1, the J gene TRBJ2-3, with TRBD2 matching over 15 bases. The CDR3 runs to 18 residues. Germline V gene data show CDR1 as SGHRS and CDR2 as YFSETQ. V was pared by 0 bases and J by 4 bases, with 6 bases of the junction left unmatched. The CDR3 nucleotides read TGCGCCAGCAGCTTGGAGGGACTAGCGGGGGGCAACTCAGATACGCAGTATTTT. The encoded protein is CASSLEGLAGGNSDTQYF.

The V call is TRBV5-1, the J call TRBJ1-5, with 9 bases that match TRBD1. V was pared by 3 bases and J by 6 bases, with 4 bases of the junction left unmatched. In germline, CDR1 is SGHRS, CDR2 YFSETQ. The CDR3 length is 14 residues. The CDR3 is CASSSDRGGQPQHF. CDR3 in DNA: TGCGCCAGCAGCTCGGACAGGGGCGGTCAGCCCCAGCATTTT.